This is a list of T cell receptor beta chains from one sample in a study of blood T cell repertoires in COVID-19. Using immunoSEQ multiplex PCR, the repertoire was profiled, and TCRdb retains in-frame clones only, with some absent. The data hold 200,000 to 250,000 clones, with around 80% observed a single time. The sequenced material came from peripheral blood. The receptors shown here come from a woman in her seventies with acute or convalescent COVID-19. The CDR3 runs from the conserved cysteine through the conserved F or W.

CDR3aa: CASSLSGSIYEQYF
v_gene: TRBV13
j_gene: TRBJ2-7

CDR3aa: CASSPQGGGRASNEQFF
v_gene: TRBV18
j_gene: TRBJ2-1

CDR3aa: CASSLEGTSGRVDTQYF
v_gene: TRBV5-4
j_gene: TRBJ2-3

CDR3aa: CASSLGTGTYNEQFF
v_gene: TRBV5-1
j_gene: TRBJ2-1

CDR3aa: CASSLSGTSGNTDTQYF
v_gene: TRBV27
j_gene: TRBJ2-3

CDR3aa: CASSLVARLRYSDEQFF
v_gene: TRBV7-3
j_gene: TRBJ2-1

CDR3aa: CASSSHGRTGTMASGNTIYF
v_gene: TRBV7-6
j_gene: TRBJ1-3

CDR3aa: CASSQEKRSGSRSGELFF
v_gene: TRBV23-1
j_gene: TRBJ2-2

CDR3aa: CASSQGTSYGYTF
v_gene: TRBV4-2
j_gene: TRBJ1-2

CDR3aa: CASSDQRVNQETQYF
v_gene: TRBV6-1
j_gene: TRBJ2-5

CDR3aa: CASSLSSASYGYTF
v_gene: TRBV28
j_gene: TRBJ1-2

CDR3aa: CASSLEITTTNGYTF
v_gene: TRBV28
j_gene: TRBJ1-2

CDR3aa: CAIRADRTDQPQHF
v_gene: TRBV10-3
j_gene: TRBJ1-5

CDR3aa: CASSQGAANEKLFF
v_gene: TRBV5-1
j_gene: TRBJ1-4

CDR3aa: CASSSGTGENEKLFF
v_gene: TRBV2
j_gene: TRBJ1-4

CDR3aa: CAWKRGIHEQYF
v_gene: TRBV30
j_gene: TRBJ2-7

CDR3aa: CASKPFAGPYEQYF
v_gene: TRBV19
j_gene: TRBJ2-7

CDR3aa: CTSTQGGFNTGELFF
v_gene: TRBV1
j_gene: TRBJ2-2

CDR3aa: CASRRTGATNEKLFF
v_gene: TRBV2
j_gene: TRBJ1-4

CDR3aa: CASSLGSFTDTQYF
v_gene: TRBV11-3
j_gene: TRBJ2-3

CDR3aa: CASSLGTGFNTEAFF
v_gene: TRBV5-4
j_gene: TRBJ1-1

CDR3aa: CASSSAGADSPLHF
v_gene: TRBV7-9
j_gene: TRBJ1-6

CDR3aa: CASSLIAGTSGRAGNEQFF
v_gene: TRBV11-2
j_gene: TRBJ2-1

CDR3aa: CASSLSGTYNSPLHF
v_gene: TRBV28
j_gene: TRBJ1-6

CDR3aa: CASSLALMNTEAFF
v_gene: TRBV7-2
j_gene: TRBJ1-1

CDR3aa: CASRALGGLGEAFF
v_gene: TRBV6-5
j_gene: TRBJ1-1

CDR3aa: CASSLGQGVENEKLFF
v_gene: TRBV3-1/TRBV3-2
j_gene: TRBJ1-4

CDR3aa: CASSTPTGGGPETQYF
v_gene: TRBV18
j_gene: TRBJ2-5

CDR3aa: CATSDLPDRARNEQFF
v_gene: TRBV24-1
j_gene: TRBJ2-1

CDR3aa: CASKGQKHQPQHF
v_gene: TRBV12-3/TRBV12-4
j_gene: TRBJ1-5

CDR3aa: CASKGREVSTDTQYF
v_gene: TRBV19
j_gene: TRBJ2-3

CDR3aa: CSASLFIVAGGHEQYF
v_gene: TRBV20-1
j_gene: TRBJ2-7

CDR3aa: CASSSGGLAGVKETQYF
v_gene: TRBV5-5
j_gene: TRBJ2-5

CDR3aa: CASSLGGQAYEQYF
v_gene: TRBV7-9
j_gene: TRBJ2-7

CDR3aa: CATTSGASGMREQYF
v_gene: TRBV2
j_gene: TRBJ2-7

CDR3aa: CASSMTGVSPLHF
v_gene: TRBV19
j_gene: TRBJ1-6

CDR3aa: CASSHESGSGANVLTF
v_gene: TRBV4-2
j_gene: TRBJ2-6

CDR3aa: CASTESGSYNEQFF
v_gene: TRBV10-2
j_gene: TRBJ2-1

CDR3aa: CASTSGQRSYGYTF
v_gene: TRBV19
j_gene: TRBJ1-2

CDR3aa: CASSLGGHLSSYEQYF
v_gene: TRBV27
j_gene: TRBJ2-7

CDR3aa: CASSDEGRSTEAFF
v_gene: TRBV2
j_gene: TRBJ1-1

CDR3aa: CASSPRTGGYEQYF
v_gene: TRBV6-6
j_gene: TRBJ2-7

CDR3aa: CASSGVSGELFF
v_gene: TRBV2
j_gene: TRBJ2-2

CDR3aa: CASSLGRQGQNGYTF
v_gene: TRBV27
j_gene: TRBJ1-2

CDR3aa: CSASGLAGAVADTQYF
v_gene: TRBV20-1
j_gene: TRBJ2-3

CDR3aa: CASSQQTGFNEKLFF
v_gene: TRBV4-1
j_gene: TRBJ1-4